These T cell receptor beta chains were read from a single sample in a study of T-cell memory formation after mild COVID-19. TCRdb reprocessed the 5' RACE reads with MiXCR, giving one entry per CDR3 protein. The profile shows fewer than 500,000 distinct CDR3 sequences, around a quarter of them singletons. Sample: PBMCs or a T cell subset sorted from them (not recorded which). The receptor set was obtained from an adult woman who had mild COVID-19 (a few samples of this study predate the infection). Cell type and time point are not known. CDR3s include the opening cysteine and the closing phenylalanine or tryptophan. The D gene is left open where the match is weak. Expanded clones get a size class; other rows say once, few or many, or leave the size out.

cdr3_length,v_call,d_call,clone_size,j_call,cdr3_aa,cdr3_nt
15,TRBV20-1,TRBD2,few,TRBJ2-1,CSARDLASGINEQFF,TGCAGTGCTAGAGATCTGGCTAGCGGTATAAATGAGCAGTTCTTC
16,TRBV4-3,.,few,TRBJ2-6,CASSQDRAAGANVLTF,TGCGCCAGCAGCCAAGACAGGGCAGCTGGGGCCAACGTCCTGACTTTC
15,TRBV2,TRBD2,.,TRBJ2-7,CASSGTSASSYEQYF,TGTGCCAGCAGTGGGACTAGCGCCAGCTCCTACGAGCAGTACTTC
13,TRBV5-4,.,.,TRBJ2-3,CASGQRGTDTQYF,TGTGCCAGCGGGCAGAGAGGCACAGATACGCAGTATTTT
18,TRBV7-9,TRBD2,.,TRBJ2-2,CASSLLAGTSGSAGELFF,TGTGCCAGCAGCTTATTAGCCGGGACTAGCGGGAGTGCCGGGGAGCTGTTTTTT
14,TRBV20-1,TRBD1,.,TRBJ1-2,CTGWGTGVSYGYTF,TGCACTGGTTGGGGGACAGGGGTTTCCTATGGCTACACCTTC
13,TRBV19,.,.,TRBJ1-3,CASSIAGGDTIYF,TGTGCCAGTAGTATAGCAGGTGGGGACACCATATATTTT
13,TRBV29-1,TRBD2,.,TRBJ2-5,CSAGGGSGETQYF,TGCAGCGCTGGGGGGGGATCGGGGGAGACCCAGTACTTC
16,TRBV20-1,TRBD2,once,TRBJ2-1,CSARVASGSLRAEQFF,TGCAGTGCTAGAGTCGCTAGCGGGAGCCTTAGAGCTGAGCAGTTCTTC
13,TRBV29-1,.,few,TRBJ2-5,CSVEGGGQVSQYF,TGCAGCGTTGAGGGAGGGGGACAGGTTTCCCAGTACTTC
14,TRBV24-1,.,few,TRBJ1-5,CATSDALGMQPQHF,TGTGCCACCAGTGATGCCTTAGGCATGCAGCCCCAGCATTTT
14,TRBV3-1,TRBD1,few,TRBJ2-7,CASSLGTGGLEQYF,TGTGCCAGCAGCCTAGGGACAGGGGGTCTCGAGCAGTACTTC
16,TRBV29-1,.,.,TRBJ1-3,CSAGRAGLHSGNTIYF,TGCAGCGCCGGAAGGGCAGGGCTTCACTCTGGAAACACCATATATTTT
14,TRBV20-1,TRBD1,.,TRBJ2-5,CSARGPRQGETQYF,TGCAGTGCTAGAGGACCCAGACAGGGAGAGACCCAGTACTTC
15,TRBV18,TRBD1,.,TRBJ2-7,CASSPMTGGGYEQYF,TGTGCCAGCTCACCAATGACAGGGGGAGGGTACGAGCAGTACTTC
16,TRBV4-2,TRBD2,few,TRBJ2-1,CASSQDWTSADNEQFF,TGTGCCAGCAGCCAAGATTGGACTAGCGCCGACAATGAGCAGTTCTTC
14,TRBV15,.,few,TRBJ2-5,CATSRDFSQETQYF,TGTGCCACCAGCAGAGATTTCAGCCAAGAGACCCAGTACTTC
17,TRBV12-3/TRBV12-4,.,.,TRBJ2-1,CASSFRSATGAYNEQFF,TGTGCCAGCAGTTTTAGATCTGCCACGGGAGCCTACAATGAGCAGTTCTTC
13,TRBV5-4,TRBD1,few,TRBJ2-7,CASSSGTGRWQYF,TGTGCCAGCAGCTCGGGGACAGGCCGGTGGCAGTACTTC
13,TRBV4-1,.,.,TRBJ1-5,CASSLKVRQPQHF,TGCGCCAGCAGCCTTAAAGTTCGTCAGCCCCAGCATTTT
16,TRBV12-3/TRBV12-4,TRBD1,.,TRBJ2-4,CASSSGTELAKNIQYF,TGTGCCAGCAGTTCGGGGACAGAACTAGCCAAAAACATTCAGTACTTC
14,TRBV5-6,.,once,TRBJ1-2,CASSFGGNNYGYTF,TGTGCCAGCAGCTTCGGGGGGAATAACTATGGCTACACCTTC
17,TRBV4-1,TRBD2,few,TRBJ2-1,CASSPKPSGDSYNEQFF,TGCGCCAGCAGCCCAAAACCGAGCGGGGATTCTTACAATGAGCAGTTCTTC
14,TRBV5-5,TRBD2,.,TRBJ2-7,CASSTQPSGNEQYF,TGTGCCAGCAGCACACAGCCTAGCGGGAACGAGCAGTACTTC
15,TRBV27,TRBD2,few,TRBJ2-1,CASSLRTSGSGEQFF,TGTGCCAGCAGTTTGAGGACTAGCGGGAGCGGTGAGCAGTTCTTC
13,TRBV11-1,TRBD1,.,TRBJ1-1,CASSLGDRQEAFF,TGTGCCAGCAGCTTAGGGGACAGACAAGAAGCTTTCTTT
14,TRBV20-1,.,few,TRBJ2-7,CSGNSPLNSYEQYF,TGCAGTGGGAACTCCCCGCTAAACTCCTACGAGCAGTACTTC
12,TRBV5-5,.,few,TRBJ2-2,CASSYNRGELFF,TGTGCCAGCAGCTATAACCGCGGGGAGCTGTTTTTT
15,TRBV20-1,.,.,TRBJ2-1,CSARALDKPYNEQFF,TGCAGTGCTAGAGCGCTCGACAAACCCTACAATGAGCAGTTCTTC
17,TRBV7-2,TRBD1,.,TRBJ1-2,CASSPGTGSMEAYGYTF,TGTGCCAGCAGCCCCGGGACAGGGAGCATGGAGGCCTATGGCTACACCTTC
14,TRBV5-1,.,few,TRBJ2-3,CASSLVFGTDTQYF,TGCGCCAGCAGCTTGGTTTTTGGCACAGATACGCAGTATTTT
15,TRBV9,.,.,TRBJ2-7,CASSVAPAGSYEQYF,TGTGCCAGCAGCGTAGCTCCTGCGGGGTCCTACGAGCAGTACTTC
14,TRBV12-5,TRBD1,.,TRBJ1-5,CASALGTGNQPQHF,TGTGCTAGTGCTCTAGGGACAGGGAATCAGCCCCAGCATTTT
13,TRBV7-8,.,few,TRBJ1-1,CASSLLDNTEAFF,TGTGCCAGCAGCTTATTGGATAACACTGAAGCTTTCTTT
14,TRBV29-1,TRBD1,few,TRBJ2-1,CSVEEQGNYNEQFF,TGCAGCGTTGAAGAACAGGGGAACTACAATGAGCAGTTCTTC
16,TRBV24-1,TRBD1,.,TRBJ2-1,CATSDFRGQGLNEQFF,TGTGCCACCAGTGATTTCAGAGGACAGGGGTTGAATGAGCAGTTCTTC
15,TRBV7-9,TRBD2,.,TRBJ2-7,CASSRLGGNPGEQYF,TGTGCCAGCTCGAGGTTGGGGGGGAATCCTGGCGAGCAGTACTTC
16,TRBV4-1,.,.,TRBJ2-1,CASSHVTMSSYNEQFF,TGCGCCAGCAGCCACGTTACAATGAGCTCCTACAATGAGCAGTTCTTC
15,TRBV4-1,TRBD1,few,TRBJ2-7,CASSQDGQDTYEQYF,TGCGCCAGCAGCCAAGACGGACAGGACACCTACGAGCAGTACTTC
14,TRBV6-5,TRBD1,.,TRBJ2-7,CASSHNPGQPEQYF,TGTGCCAGCAGCCATAACCCGGGACAGCCCGAGCAGTACTTC
15,TRBV12-3/TRBV12-4,.,many,TRBJ2-7,CASSTDGNGPHEQYF,TGTGCCAGCAGTACGGATGGGAACGGGCCGCACGAGCAGTACTTC
12,TRBV9,.,.,TRBJ2-3,CASSVAPDTQYF,TGTGCCAGCAGCGTAGCTCCAGATACGCAGTATTTT
13,TRBV3-1,.,.,TRBJ2-3,CASSQLGTDTQYF,TGTGCCAGCAGCCAACTAGGAACAGATACGCAGTATTTT
12,TRBV29-1,.,.,TRBJ2-7,CSVEDGGYEQYF,TGCAGCGTTGAAGATGGGGGCTACGAGCAGTACTTC
16,TRBV7-8,TRBD1,.,TRBJ1-1,CASSSDRGIENTEAFF,TGTGCCAGCAGCTCGGACAGGGGAATTGAGAACACTGAAGCTTTCTTT
16,TRBV5-1,.,.,TRBJ2-1,CASSPGVLTFYNEQFF,TGCGCCAGCAGCCCCGGGGTTCTTACGTTCTACAATGAGCAGTTCTTC
14,TRBV20-1,.,once,TRBJ1-1,CSAPVRGPGTEAFF,TGCAGTGCCCCAGTTAGAGGGCCGGGGACTGAAGCTTTCTTT
14,TRBV27,TRBD1,.,TRBJ2-5,CASSLQGATETQYF,TGTGCCAGCAGTCTACAGGGGGCCACTGAGACCCAGTACTTC
14,TRBV12-3/TRBV12-4,TRBD2,.,TRBJ2-1,CASRESAGGNEQFF,TGTGCCAGCAGAGAGTCGGCGGGGGGGAATGAGCAGTTCTTC
17,TRBV7-6,TRBD1,.,TRBJ2-5,CASSHFSPQGAGETQYF,TGTGCCAGCAGCCACTTTAGCCCACAGGGGGCTGGAGAGACCCAGTACTTC
15,TRBV12-3/TRBV12-4,TRBD2,.,TRBJ2-1,CASSFAGGDNNEQFF,TGTGCCAGCAGTTTTGCCGGGGGGGACAACAATGAGCAGTTCTTC
12,TRBV9,.,.,TRBJ1-2,CASSVGGLGYTF,TGTGCCAGCAGCGTCGGAGGTCTTGGCTACACCTTC
14,TRBV15,TRBD2,.,TRBJ2-7,CATSTLLAGGEQYF,TGTGCCACCAGCACGCTACTAGCGGGAGGAGAGCAGTACTTC
16,TRBV19,TRBD2,.,TRBJ2-7,CASSMNPIAGTYEQYF,TGTGCCAGTAGTATGAATCCCATAGCGGGGACCTACGAGCAGTACTTC
15,TRBV7-3,TRBD2,few,TRBJ2-1,CASSKGTSGNNEQFF,TGTGCCAGCAGCAAGGGGACTAGCGGGAACAATGAGCAGTTCTTC
13,TRBV25-1,TRBD1,.,TRBJ2-3,CASSEKGADTQYF,TGTGCCAGCAGTGAGAAGGGGGCGGATACGCAGTATTTT
18,TRBV27,TRBD2,few,TRBJ2-3,CASSPLAGGLGVTDTQYF,TGTGCCAGCAGCCCCTTAGCGGGAGGATTGGGAGTAACAGATACGCAGTATTTT
12,TRBV6-5,.,few,TRBJ1-4,CASRGDTEKLFF,TGTGCCAGCAGAGGGGACACGGAAAAACTGTTTTTT
15,TRBV20-1,TRBD1,.,TRBJ2-7,CSARGTGGFIDEQYF,TGCAGTGCTAGAGGCACAGGGGGCTTTATCGACGAGCAGTACTTC
16,TRBV11-2,.,.,TRBJ2-3,CASSLVGGDGTDTQYF,TGTGCCAGCAGCTTAGTAGGCGGGGACGGCACAGATACGCAGTATTTT